This T cell receptor beta chain was obtained from a study of blood T cell repertoires in COVID-19. Clones were sequenced by immunoSEQ multiplex PCR, and TCRdb holds only the in-frame ones, with some missing. This table holds approximately 290,000 clones, approximately 85% found once. The V end was cut by 1 base, the J end by 3 bases, with 12 bases between. The CDR3 extends over 15 amino acids. The germline gives CDR1 SGHAT, CDR2 FQNNGV. Participants came from roughly 25 US areas, aged about 18 to 100 years. This rearrangement joins TRBV11-2 to TRBJ1-1; D unresolved. The sequencing sample was made of PBMCs or T cells enriched from blood (not recorded which). The TCR comes from a woman aged 25 to 39 who had recovered from COVID-19. CDR3 coding DNA: TGTGCCAGCAGCTTAGGCCGGGAATTTCACACTGAAGCTTTCTTT. This encodes CASSLGREFHTEAFF.